Listed here is a single TCR beta chain. Its specificity is unknown. Clones were sequenced by immunoSEQ multiplex PCR, and TCRdb holds only the in-frame ones, with some missing. The sample holds some 150,000 clones, just over 90% seen once. These data are taken from a study of T cell responses to AZD1222 COVID-19 vaccine. Study-wide results and caveats: Possibly, clonal diversity was underestimated; donors were largely white British and included more females. Baseline seropositivity occurred in only six or seven AZD1222 recipients. Spike regions recognized by vaccine-associated CD4 TCRs spanned the protein, led by 160-218 and 743-854. Within unmutated variant regions lay the reported targets of nearly half of spike-specific TCRs.

The input for sequencing was peripheral blood, taken on day 0 of MenACWY control vaccination. The receptor was derived from an adult in good health.

CDR3 nucleotide sequence: TGTGCCAGTGGGCCAGACATGAACACTGAAGCTTTCTTT. This translates into CASGPDMNTEAFF. V is TRBV19 and J is TRBJ1-1, with unresolved D. Deletions cut 8 bases from V and 0 bases from J, with 10 bases between. The germline V gene has CDR1 LNHDA and CDR2 SQIVND (reference sequence). The length of the CDR3 is 13 residues.